Below, 8 T cell receptor beta chains from the same sample are listed, as sequenced in a study of beta chain features in type 1 diabetes. Reverse transcription of all isolated RNA meant that expressed TCRB transcripts were sequenced. TCRdb's copy holds only in-frame clones and misses some; the assay was immunoSEQ multiplex PCR. The repertoire has almost 350,000 clones, roughly 8% of them found once; the top ten carry approximately 0.44%. Specimen: central memory CD4+ T cells from blood. These TCRs come from a woman between 18 and 30 years old in good health.

Notes on this clone: The sample carries other DNA sequences with the same CDR3. The CDR3 here is CASSLAANTEAFF. Written as DNA, the CDR3 is TGTGCCAGCAGCTTAGCCGCCAACACTGAAGCTTTCTTT. The V call is TRBV7-9, the J call TRBJ1-1; the D is unclear. Trimming removed 0 bases from V and 2 bases from J, with 4 bases in between. Germline V gene data show CDR1 as SEHNR and CDR2 as FQNEAQ (reference sequence). CDR3 length equals 13 residues.

The chain links TRBV29-1 to TRBJ2-3; perhaps TRBD1 as D (6 bases). CDR1 SQVTM and CDR2 ANQGSEA come from the germline V gene. The CDR3 has 14 amino acids. V shed 7 bases and J shed 1 base, with 15 bases lying between them. As DNA, the CDR3 is TGCAGCGCTGTTCCGGGACACCGCACAGATACGCAGTATTTT. Translated, it gives CSAVPGHRTDTQYF.

This clone was detected a few times. V and J are TRBV27 and TRBJ1-1; D call uncertain. CDR1 is MNHEY and CDR2 is SMNVEV in the germline V gene (reference sequence). This CDR3 has 13 amino acids. V was trimmed by 5 bases and J by 1 base, leaving 8 bases between them. Here the CDR3 DNA reads TGTGCCAGCAGTGTTGCGGGGAACACTGAAGCTTTCTTT. Its protein is CASSVAGNTEAFF.

The chain uses TRBV28 and TRBJ2-7; a weak D match, TRBD1 (5 bases). The length of the CDR3 is 13 residues. Trimming took off 2 bases at V and 5 bases at J, with 10 bases between the two ends. CDR1 MDHEN and CDR2 SYDVKM come from the germline V gene. CDR3 nucleotides: TGTGCCAGCAGTTTACCCGGACACCACGAGCAGTACTTC. Translation: CASSLPGHHEQYF.

There are a few counts of this clone. This chain uses TRBV4-2 with TRBJ1-4; a weak D match, TRBD1 (5 bases). In germline, CDR1 is LGHNA, CDR2 YNFKEQ. The CDR3 contains 14 residues. V lost 5 bases to trimming and J lost 5 bases, with 12 bases between them. In DNA, the CDR3 is TGTGCCAGCAGCACCGGGACCTCAAATGAAAAACTGTTTTTT. The encoded protein is CASSTGTSNEKLFF.

This clone came up a few times. This rearrangement joins TRBV25-1 to TRBJ2-7; D possibly corresponds to TRBD2 (5 bases). The V end lost 1 base, the J end lost 6 bases, and 7 bases lay between the germline ends. From germline, CDR1 is MGHDK and CDR2 SYGVNS. The CDR3 consists of 12 residues. Written as DNA, the CDR3 is TGTGCCAGCAGTGAATTCCGGGGCGAGCAGTACTTC. Residues: CASSEFRGEQYF.

The chain carries TRBV7-2 and TRBJ2-3; TRBD2 might be the D (7 bases). Deletions cut 7 bases from V and 8 bases from J, with 25 bases between. The germline V gene has CDR1 SGHTA and CDR2 FQGNSA. This CDR3 has 16 residues. The CDR3 region is CASTPSLTGGRVTQYF. As DNA, the CDR3 is TGTGCCAGCACGCCCAGCTTGACCGGGGGGCGGGTTACGCAGTATTTT.

The table lists this clone with a few counts. The V call is TRBV27, the J call TRBJ2-5, with 15 bases aligning to TRBD2. This CDR3 has 17 residues. The V and J ends lost 6 bases and 4 bases, in that order; junction bases with no gene match: 9. The germline V gene encodes CDR1 MNHEY and CDR2 SMNVEV (reference sequence). The CDR3 bases are TGTGCCAGCAGACCCGGACTAGCGGGAGGGGTTGGAGAGACCCAGTACTTC. It codes for CASRPGLAGGVGETQYF.